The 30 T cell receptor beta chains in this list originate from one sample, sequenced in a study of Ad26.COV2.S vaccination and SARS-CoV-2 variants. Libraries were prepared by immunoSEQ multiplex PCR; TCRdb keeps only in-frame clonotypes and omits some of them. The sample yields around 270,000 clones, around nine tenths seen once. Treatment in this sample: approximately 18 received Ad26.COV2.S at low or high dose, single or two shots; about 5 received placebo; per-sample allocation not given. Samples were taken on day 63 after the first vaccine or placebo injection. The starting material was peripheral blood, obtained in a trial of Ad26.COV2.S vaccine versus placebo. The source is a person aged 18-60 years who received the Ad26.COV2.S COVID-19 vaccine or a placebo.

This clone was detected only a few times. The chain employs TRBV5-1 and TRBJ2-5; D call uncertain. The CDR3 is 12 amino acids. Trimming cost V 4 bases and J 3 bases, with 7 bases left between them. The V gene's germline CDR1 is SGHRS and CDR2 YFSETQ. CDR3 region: CASSLTKETQYF. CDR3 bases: TGCGCCAGCAGCCTAACTAAAGAGACCCAGTACTTC.

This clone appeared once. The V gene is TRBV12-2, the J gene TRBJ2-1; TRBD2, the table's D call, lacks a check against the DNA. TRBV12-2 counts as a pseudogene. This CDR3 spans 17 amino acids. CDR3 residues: CASRCNLRVSLFSEQFF. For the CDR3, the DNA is TGTGCAAGTCGCTGCAATTTGCGGGTTTCCCTCTTTTCAGAGCAGTTCTTC.

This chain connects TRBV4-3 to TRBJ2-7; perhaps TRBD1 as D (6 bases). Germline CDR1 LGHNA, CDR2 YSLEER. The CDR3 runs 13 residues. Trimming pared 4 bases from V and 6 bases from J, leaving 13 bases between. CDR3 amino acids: CASSLSGVGEQYF. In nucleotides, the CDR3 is TGCGCCAGCAGCCTCTCAGGGGTAGGCGAGCAGTACTTC.

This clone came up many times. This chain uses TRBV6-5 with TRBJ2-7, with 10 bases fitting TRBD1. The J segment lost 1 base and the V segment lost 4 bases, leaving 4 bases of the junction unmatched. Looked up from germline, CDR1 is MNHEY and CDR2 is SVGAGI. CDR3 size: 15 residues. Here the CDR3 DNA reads TGTGCCAGCAGTTCCTCGGGACAGGGGTCCTACGAGCAGTACTTC. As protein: CASSSSGQGSYEQYF.

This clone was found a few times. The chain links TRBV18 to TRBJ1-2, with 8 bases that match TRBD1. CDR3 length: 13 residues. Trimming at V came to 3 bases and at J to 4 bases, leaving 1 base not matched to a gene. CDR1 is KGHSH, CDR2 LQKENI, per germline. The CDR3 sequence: CASSPGQAYGYTF. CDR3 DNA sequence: TGTGCCAGCTCACCGGGACAGGCCTATGGCTACACCTTC.

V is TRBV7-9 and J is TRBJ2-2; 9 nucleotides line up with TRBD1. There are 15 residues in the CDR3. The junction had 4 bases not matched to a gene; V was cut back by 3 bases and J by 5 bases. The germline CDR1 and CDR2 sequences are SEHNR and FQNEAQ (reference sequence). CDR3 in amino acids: CASSLDRGRTGELFF. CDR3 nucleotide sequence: TGTGCCAGCAGCTTGGACAGGGGTAGAACCGGGGAGCTGTTTTTT.

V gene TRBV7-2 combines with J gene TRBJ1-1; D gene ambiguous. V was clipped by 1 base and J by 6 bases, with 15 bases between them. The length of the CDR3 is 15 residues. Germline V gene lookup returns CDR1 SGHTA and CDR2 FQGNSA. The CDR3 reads CASSLVGGGYSEAFF. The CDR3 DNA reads TGTGCCAGCAGCTTAGTCGGAGGAGGGTATTCTGAAGCTTTCTTT.

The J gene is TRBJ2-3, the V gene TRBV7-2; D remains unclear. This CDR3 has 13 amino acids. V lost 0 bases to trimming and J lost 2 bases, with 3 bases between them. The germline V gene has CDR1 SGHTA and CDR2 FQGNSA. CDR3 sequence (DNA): TGTGCCAGCAGCTTAGCGGTCACAGATACGCAGTATTTT. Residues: CASSLAVTDTQYF.

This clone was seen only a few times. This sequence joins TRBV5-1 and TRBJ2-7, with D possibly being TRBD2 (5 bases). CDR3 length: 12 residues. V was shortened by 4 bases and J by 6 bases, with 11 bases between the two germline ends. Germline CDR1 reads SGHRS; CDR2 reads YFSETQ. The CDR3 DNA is TGCGCCAGCAGCCTCACTAGTGTCGAGCAGTACTTC. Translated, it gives CASSLTSVEQYF.

The CDR3 protein is CAIGTQEDTQYF. Written as DNA, the CDR3 is TGTGCCATCGGTACCCAGGAGGATACGCAGTATTTT. The rearrangement links TRBV10-3 to TRBJ2-3, with D uncertain. Trimming cost V 8 bases and J 6 bases, with 12 bases left between them. Germline lookup yields CDR1 ENHRY and CDR2 SYGVKD. The CDR3 is 12 amino acids.

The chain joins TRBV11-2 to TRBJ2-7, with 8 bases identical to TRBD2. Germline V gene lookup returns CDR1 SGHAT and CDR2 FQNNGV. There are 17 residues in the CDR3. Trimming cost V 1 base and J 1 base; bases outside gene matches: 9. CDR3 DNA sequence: TGTGCCAGCAGCTTAGGGTCCGGCGGGAGGCGATCCTACGAGCAGTACGTC. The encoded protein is CASSLGSGGRRSYEQYV.

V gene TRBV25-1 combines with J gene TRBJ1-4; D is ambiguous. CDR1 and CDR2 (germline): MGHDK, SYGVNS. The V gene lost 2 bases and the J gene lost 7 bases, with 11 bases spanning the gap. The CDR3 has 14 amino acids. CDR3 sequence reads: CASSERGRGEKLFF. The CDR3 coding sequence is TGTGCCAGCAGTGAACGGGGTAGAGGTGAAAAACTGTTTTTT. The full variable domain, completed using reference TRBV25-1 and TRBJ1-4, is EADIYQTPRYLVIGTGKKITLECSQTMGHDKMYWYQQDPGMELHLIHYSYGVNSTEKGDLSSESTVSRIRTEHFPLTLESARPSHTSQYLCASSERGRGEKLFFGSGTQLSVL.

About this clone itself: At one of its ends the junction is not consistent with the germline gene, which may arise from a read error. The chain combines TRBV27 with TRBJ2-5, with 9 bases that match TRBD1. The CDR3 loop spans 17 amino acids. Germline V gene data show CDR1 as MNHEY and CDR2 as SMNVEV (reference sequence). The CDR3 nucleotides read TGTGCCACCAGTGGACAGGGGTCCCAAAGGTACCAAGAGACCCAGTACTTC. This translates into CATSGQGSQRYQETQYF.

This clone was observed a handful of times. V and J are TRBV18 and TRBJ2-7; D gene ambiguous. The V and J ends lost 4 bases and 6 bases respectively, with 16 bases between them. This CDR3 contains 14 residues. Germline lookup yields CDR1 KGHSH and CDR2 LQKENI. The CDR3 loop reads CASSQAASPGEQYV. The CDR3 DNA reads TGTGCCAGCTCACAGGCGGCATCCCCAGGCGAGCAGTACGTC.

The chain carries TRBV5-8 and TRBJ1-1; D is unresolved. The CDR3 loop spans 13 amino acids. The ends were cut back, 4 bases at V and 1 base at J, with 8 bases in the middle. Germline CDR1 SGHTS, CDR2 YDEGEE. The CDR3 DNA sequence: TGTGCCAGCAGCCCGTGGGCGAACACTGAAGCTTTCTTT. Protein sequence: CASSPWANTEAFF.

CDR3 amino acids: CASSPGSGTQETQYF. CDR3 nucleotides: TGTGCCAGCAGCCCGGGTAGCGGGACCCAAGAGACCCAGTACTTC. The V gene is TRBV11-3, the J gene TRBJ2-5; 8 bases fit TRBD2. V lost 5 bases and J lost 1; bases outside the gene matches: 6. CDR1 is SGHNT, CDR2 YENEEA, per germline. The CDR3 totals 15 residues.

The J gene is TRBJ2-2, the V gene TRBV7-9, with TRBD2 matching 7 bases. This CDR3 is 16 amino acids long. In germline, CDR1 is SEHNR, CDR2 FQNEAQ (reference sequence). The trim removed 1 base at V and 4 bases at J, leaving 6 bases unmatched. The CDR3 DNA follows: TGTGCCAGCAGCTTAGAAGGGAGGGCCTTCACCGGGGAGCTGTTTTTT. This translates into CASSLEGRAFTGELFF.

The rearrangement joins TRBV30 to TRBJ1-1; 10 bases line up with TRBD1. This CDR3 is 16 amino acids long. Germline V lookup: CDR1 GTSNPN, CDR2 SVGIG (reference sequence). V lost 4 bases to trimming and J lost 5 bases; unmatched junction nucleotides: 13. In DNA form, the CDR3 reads TGTGCCTGGAATCCCCGGGGGACAGGGGTCCGGACTGAAGCTTTCTTT. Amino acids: CAWNPRGTGVRTEAFF.

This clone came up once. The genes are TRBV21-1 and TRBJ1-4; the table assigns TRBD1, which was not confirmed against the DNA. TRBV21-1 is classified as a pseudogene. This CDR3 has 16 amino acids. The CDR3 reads CASSRLRGKSNEKLFF. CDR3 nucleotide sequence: TGTGCCAGCAGCAGACTCAGGGGGAAGTCCAATGAAAAACTGTTTTTT.

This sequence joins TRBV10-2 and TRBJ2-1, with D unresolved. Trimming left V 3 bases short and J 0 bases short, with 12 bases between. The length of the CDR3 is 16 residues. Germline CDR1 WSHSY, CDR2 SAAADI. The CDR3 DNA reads TGCGCCAGCAGTGATAAGCTCCCTGACTCCTACAATGAGCAGTTCTTC. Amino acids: CASSDKLPDSYNEQFF.

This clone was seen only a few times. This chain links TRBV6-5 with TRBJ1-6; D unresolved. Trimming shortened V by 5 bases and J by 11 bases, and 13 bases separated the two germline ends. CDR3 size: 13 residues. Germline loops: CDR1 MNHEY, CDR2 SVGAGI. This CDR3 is CASSPDRSAPLHF. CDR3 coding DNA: TGTGCCAGCAGTCCGGACCGGTCGGCACCCCTCCACTTT.

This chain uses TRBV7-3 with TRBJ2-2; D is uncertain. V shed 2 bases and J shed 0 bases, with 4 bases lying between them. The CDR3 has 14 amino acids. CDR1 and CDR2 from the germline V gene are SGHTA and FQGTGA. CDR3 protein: CASSLGSNTGELFF. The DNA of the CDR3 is TGTGCCAGCAGCTTAGGGTCGAACACCGGGGAGCTGTTTTTT.

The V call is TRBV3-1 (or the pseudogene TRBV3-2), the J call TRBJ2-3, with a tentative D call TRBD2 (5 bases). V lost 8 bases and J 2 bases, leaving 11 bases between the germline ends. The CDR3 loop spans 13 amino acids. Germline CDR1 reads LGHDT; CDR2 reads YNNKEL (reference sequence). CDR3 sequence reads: CASVQRSTDTQYF. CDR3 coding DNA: TGTGCCAGCGTCCAGCGGTCCACAGATACGCAGTATTTT.

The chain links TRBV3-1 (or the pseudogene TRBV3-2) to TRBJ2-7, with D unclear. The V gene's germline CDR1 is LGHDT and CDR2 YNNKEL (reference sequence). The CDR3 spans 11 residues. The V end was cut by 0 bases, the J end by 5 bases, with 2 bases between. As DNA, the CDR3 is TGTGCCAGCAGCCAAGATAACGAGCAGTACGTC. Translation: CASSQDNEQYV.

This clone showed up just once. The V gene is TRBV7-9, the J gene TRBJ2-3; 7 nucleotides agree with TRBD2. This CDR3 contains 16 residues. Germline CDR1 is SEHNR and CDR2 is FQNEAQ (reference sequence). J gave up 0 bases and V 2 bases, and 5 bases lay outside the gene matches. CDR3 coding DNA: TGTGCCAGCAGCTTATACGGGACTACCAGCACAGATACGCAGTATTTT. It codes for CASSLYGTTSTDTQYF.

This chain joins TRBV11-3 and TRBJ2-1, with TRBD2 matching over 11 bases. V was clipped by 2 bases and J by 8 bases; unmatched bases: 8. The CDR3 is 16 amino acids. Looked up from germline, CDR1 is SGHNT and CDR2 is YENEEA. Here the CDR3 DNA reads TGTGCCAGCAGCTTACAAACACTAGCGGGAGTCGATGAGCAGTTCTTC. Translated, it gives CASSLQTLAGVDEQFF.

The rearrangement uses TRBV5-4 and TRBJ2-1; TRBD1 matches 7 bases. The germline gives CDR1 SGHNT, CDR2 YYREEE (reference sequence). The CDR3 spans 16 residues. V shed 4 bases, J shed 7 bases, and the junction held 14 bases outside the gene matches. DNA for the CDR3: TGTGCCAGCAGCGCGTCGTCCGGGACAGTCAGGAATGAGCAGTTCTTC. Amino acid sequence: CASSASSGTVRNEQFF.

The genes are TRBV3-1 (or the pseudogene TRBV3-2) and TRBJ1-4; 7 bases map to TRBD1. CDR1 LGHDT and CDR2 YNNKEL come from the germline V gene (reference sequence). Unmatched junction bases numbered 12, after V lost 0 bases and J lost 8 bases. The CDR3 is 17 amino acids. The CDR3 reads CASSQESGNRGGEKLFF. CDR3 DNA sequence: TGTGCCAGCAGCCAAGAAAGTGGGAACAGGGGAGGGGAAAAACTGTTTTTT.

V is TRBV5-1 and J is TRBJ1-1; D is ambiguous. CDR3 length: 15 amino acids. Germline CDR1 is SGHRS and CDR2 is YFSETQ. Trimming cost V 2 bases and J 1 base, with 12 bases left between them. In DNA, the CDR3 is TGCGCCAGCAGCTTTCAGTTACAGAAGAACACTGAAGCTTTCTTT. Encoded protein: CASSFQLQKNTEAFF.

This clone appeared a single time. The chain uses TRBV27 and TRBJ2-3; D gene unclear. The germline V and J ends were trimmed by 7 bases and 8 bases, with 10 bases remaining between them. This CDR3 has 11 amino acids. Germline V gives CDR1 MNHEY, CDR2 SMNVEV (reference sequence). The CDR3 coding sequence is TGTGCCAGCATGCCCCCTAGTACGCAGTATTTT. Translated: CASMPPSTQYF.